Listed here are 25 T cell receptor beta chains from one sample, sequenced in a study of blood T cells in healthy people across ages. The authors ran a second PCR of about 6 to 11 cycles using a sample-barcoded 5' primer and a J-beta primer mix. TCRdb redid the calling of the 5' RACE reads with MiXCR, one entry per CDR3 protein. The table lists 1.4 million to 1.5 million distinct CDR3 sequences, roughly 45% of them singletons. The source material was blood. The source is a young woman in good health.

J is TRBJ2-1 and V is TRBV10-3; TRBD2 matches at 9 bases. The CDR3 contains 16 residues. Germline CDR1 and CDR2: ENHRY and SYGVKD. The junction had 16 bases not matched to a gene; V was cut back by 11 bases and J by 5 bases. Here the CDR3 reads CAASLPRGGKDNEQFF. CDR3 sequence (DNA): TGTGCCGCCTCGCTCCCGCGGGGGGGCAAGGACAATGAGCAGTTCTTC.

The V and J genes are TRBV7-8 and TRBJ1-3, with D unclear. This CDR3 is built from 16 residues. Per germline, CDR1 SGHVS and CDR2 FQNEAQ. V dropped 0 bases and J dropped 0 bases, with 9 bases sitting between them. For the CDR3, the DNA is TGTGCCAGCAGCTTAGCCCCGGCAGGCTCTGGAAACACCATATATTTT. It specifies CASSLAPAGSGNTIYF.

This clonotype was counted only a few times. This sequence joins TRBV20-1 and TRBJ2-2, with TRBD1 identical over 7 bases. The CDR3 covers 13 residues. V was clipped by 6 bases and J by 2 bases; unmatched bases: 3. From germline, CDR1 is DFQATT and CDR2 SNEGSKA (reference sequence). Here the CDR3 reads CSAWTGNTGELFF. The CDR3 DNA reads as TGCAGTGCCTGGACAGGAAACACCGGGGAGCTGTTTTTT.

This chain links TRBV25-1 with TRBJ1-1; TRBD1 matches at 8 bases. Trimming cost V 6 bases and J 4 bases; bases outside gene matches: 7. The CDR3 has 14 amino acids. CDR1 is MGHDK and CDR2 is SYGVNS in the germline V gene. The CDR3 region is CASRERQGTTEAFF. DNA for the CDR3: TGTGCCAGCAGGGAGAGACAGGGGACCACTGAAGCTTTCTTT.

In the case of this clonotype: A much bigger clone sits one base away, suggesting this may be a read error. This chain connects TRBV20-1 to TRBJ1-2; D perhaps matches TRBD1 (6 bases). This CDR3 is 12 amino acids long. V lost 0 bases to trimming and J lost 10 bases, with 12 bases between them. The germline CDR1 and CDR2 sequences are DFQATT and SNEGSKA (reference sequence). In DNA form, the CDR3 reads TGCAGTGCTAGAGAACAGGGAGGTGACTACACCTTC. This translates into CSAREQGGDYTF.

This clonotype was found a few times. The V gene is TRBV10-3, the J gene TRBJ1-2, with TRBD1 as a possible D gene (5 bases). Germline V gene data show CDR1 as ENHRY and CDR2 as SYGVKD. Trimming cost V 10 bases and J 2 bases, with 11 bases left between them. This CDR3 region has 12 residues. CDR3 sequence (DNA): TGTGCCACCCTTACAGGAAACTATGGCTACACCTTC. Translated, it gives CATLTGNYGYTF.

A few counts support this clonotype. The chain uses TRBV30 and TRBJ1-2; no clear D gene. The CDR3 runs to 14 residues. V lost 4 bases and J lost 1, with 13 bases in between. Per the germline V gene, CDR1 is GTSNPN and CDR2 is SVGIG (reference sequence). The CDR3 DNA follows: TGTGCCTGGATTCCCGTCGGGCGTAACTATGGCTACACCTTC. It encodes CAWIPVGRNYGYTF.

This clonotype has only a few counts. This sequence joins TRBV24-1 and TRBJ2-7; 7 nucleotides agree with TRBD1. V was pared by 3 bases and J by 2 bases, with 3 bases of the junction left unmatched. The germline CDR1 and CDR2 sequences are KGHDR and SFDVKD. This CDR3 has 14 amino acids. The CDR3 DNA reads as TGTGCCACCAGTGATGCGCAGGGGGCCTACGAGCAGTACTTC. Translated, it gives CATSDAQGAYEQYF.

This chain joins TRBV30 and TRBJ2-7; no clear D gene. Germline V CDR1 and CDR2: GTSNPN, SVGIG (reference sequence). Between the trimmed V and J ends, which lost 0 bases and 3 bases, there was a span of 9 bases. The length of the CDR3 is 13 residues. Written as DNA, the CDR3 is TGTGCCTGGAGTGTATTTCCGGGCTACGAGCAGTACTTC. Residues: CAWSVFPGYEQYF.

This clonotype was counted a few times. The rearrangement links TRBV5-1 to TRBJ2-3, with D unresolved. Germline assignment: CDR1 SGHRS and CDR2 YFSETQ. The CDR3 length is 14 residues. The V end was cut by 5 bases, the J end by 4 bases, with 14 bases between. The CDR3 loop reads CASRLNDLSDTQYF. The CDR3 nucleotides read TGCGCCAGCAGGTTGAACGACTTGTCAGATACGCAGTATTTT. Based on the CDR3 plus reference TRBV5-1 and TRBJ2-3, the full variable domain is KAGVTQTPRYLIKTRGQQVTLSCSPISGHRSVSWYQQTPGQGLQFLFEYFSETQRNKGNFPGRFSGRQFSNSRSEMNVSTLELGDSALYLCASRLNDLSDTQYFGPGTRLTVL.

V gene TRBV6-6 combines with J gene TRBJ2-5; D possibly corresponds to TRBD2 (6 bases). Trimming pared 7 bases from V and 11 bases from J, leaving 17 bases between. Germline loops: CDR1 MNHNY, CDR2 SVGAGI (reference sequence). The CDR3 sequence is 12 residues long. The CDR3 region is CASKEGTNEQYF. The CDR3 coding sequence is TGTGCCAGCAAGGAGGGAACCAATGAGCAGTACTTC.

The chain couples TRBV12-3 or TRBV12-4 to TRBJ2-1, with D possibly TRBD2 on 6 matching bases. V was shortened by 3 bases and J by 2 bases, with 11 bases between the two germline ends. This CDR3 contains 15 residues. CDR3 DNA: TGTGCCAGCAGTTTTGCTGCGGGAACCTACAATGAGCAGTTCTTC. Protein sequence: CASSFAAGTYNEQFF.

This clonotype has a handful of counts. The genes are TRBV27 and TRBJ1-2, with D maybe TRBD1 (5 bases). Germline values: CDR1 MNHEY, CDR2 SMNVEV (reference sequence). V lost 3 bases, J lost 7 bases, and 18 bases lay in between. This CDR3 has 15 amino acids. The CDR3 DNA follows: TGTGCCAGCAGTTTGGACGCGGGGCAGGGTCGTGGCTACACCTTC. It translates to CASSLDAGQGRGYTF.

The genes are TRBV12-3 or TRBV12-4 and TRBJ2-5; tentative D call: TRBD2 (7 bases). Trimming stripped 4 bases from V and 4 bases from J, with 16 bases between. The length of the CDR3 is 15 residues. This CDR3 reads CASSSRGGLRETQYF. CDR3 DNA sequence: TGTGCCAGCAGTTCACGAGGGGGACTAAGAGAGACCCAGTACTTC.

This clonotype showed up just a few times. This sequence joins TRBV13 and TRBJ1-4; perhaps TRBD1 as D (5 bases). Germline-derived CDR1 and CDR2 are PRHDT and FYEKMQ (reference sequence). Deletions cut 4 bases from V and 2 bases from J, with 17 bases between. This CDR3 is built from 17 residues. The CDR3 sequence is CASSSFRDVRTNEKLFF. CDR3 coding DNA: TGTGCCAGCAGCTCTTTCCGGGACGTAAGGACTAATGAAAAACTGTTTTTT.

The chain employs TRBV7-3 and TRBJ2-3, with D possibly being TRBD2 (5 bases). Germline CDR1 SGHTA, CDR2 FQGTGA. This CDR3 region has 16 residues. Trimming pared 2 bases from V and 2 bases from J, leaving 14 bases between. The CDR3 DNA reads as TGTGCCAGCAGCTTAGGCAGGAAGACTACCACAGATACGCAGTATTTT. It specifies CASSLGRKTTTDTQYF.

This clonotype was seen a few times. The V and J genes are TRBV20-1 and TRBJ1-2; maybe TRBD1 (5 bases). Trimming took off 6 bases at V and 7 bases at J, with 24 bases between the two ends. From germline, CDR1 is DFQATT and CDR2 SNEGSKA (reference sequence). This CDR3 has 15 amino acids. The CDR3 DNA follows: TGCAGTGCACGGCCCCGGGACCCTAAAGTCCTTGGCTACACCTTC. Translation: CSARPRDPKVLGYTF.

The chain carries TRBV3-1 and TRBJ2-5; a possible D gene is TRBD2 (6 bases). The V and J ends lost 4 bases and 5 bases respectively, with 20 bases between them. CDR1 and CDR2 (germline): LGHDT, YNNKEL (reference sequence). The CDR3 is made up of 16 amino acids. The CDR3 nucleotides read TGTGCCAGCAGCCCTGAGGGGTTGGGGGGTGAGGAGACCCAGTACTTC. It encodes CASSPEGLGGEETQYF.

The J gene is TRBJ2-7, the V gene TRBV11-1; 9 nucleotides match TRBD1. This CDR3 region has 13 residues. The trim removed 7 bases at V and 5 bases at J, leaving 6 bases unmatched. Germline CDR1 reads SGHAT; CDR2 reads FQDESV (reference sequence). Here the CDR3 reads CASTNRDRDEQYF. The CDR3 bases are TGTGCCAGCACCAACCGGGACAGGGACGAGCAGTACTTC.

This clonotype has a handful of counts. The CDR3 DNA is TGTGCCAGCAGCTCACGGGACTATAGCACAGATACGCAGTATTTT. As protein: CASSSRDYSTDTQYF. J is TRBJ2-3 and V is TRBV11-2; TRBD2 matches at 7 bases. Unmatched junction bases numbered 4, after V lost 4 bases and J lost 0 bases. The CDR3 has 15 amino acids. CDR1 is SGHAT, CDR2 FQNNGV, per germline.

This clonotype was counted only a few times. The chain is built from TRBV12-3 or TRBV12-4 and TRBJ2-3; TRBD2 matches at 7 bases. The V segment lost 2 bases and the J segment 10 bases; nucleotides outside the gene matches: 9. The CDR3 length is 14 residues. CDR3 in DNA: TGTGCCAGCAGTTTAATGGCGACTAGCTTGTCGCAGTATTTT. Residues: CASSLMATSLSQYF.

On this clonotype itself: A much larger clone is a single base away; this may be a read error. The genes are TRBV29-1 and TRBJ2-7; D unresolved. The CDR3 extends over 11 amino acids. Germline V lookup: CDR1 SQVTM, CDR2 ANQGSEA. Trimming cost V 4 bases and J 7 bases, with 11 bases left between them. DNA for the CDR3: TGCAGCGTTGTTCCACTTAATGAGCAGTACTTC. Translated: CSVVPLNEQYF.

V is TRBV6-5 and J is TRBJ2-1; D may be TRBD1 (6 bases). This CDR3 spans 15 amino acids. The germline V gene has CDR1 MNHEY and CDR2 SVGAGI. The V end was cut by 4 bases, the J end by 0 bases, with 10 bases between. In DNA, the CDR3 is TGTGCCAGCAGTTCCACAGGGCACTCCTACAATGAGCAGTTCTTC. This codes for CASSSTGHSYNEQFF.

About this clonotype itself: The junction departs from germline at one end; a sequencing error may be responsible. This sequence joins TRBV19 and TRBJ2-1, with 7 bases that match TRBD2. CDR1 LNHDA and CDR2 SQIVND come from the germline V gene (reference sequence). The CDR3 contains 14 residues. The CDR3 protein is CASSAGAPNNGQFF. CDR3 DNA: TGTGCCAGTAGTGCGGGAGCCCCCAACAATGGGCAGTTCTTC.

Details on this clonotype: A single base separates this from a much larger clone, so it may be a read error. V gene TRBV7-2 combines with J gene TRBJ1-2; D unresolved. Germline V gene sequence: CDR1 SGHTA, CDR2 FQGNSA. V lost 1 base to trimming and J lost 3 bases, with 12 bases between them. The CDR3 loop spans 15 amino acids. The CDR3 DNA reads TGTACCAGCAGCTTAGGCCGGCCTGATTACTATGGCTACACCTTC. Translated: CTSSLGRPDYYGYTF.